This note documents a single T cell receptor beta chain sequence. This clonotype was detected many times. The antigen this receptor binds is unknown. No much larger clone is present one base from it, and per-base qualities are unavailable. Library construction relied on 5' RACE. Sequencing took place on a NextSeq 500. To correct for sequencing error and PCR bias, the TCR library protocol tagged individual cDNA molecules with unique molecular identifiers. Both TCR alpha and beta chains were sequenced, and tight co-correlation was observed between alpha and beta sequence abundances in each sample. Per the authors' processing: Decombinator V4 was used to perform V gene, J gene and CDR3 annotation of TCR sequences. Expanded TCRs were defined as changing significantly between any two time points under a Poisson model with p below 0.0001. TCR abundances were normalised to the total number of TCRs sequenced per sample and expressed as counts per million. TRAV1-2 paired with TRAJ12, TRAJ20 or TRAJ33 defined MAIT TCRs, while TRAV10 paired with TRAJ18 defined iNKT TCRs. VDJdb, accessed on 1 November 2021, was searched for TCRs annotated for CMV, EBV and SARS-CoV-2, and TCRs annotated for more than one antigen were excluded. TCRdb's own reprocessing of the public reads used fastp at Q25 and MiXCR and kept productive beta chains. Merged by CDR3 protein, the rows form single entries marked with the most common genes and DNA. TCRdb, not the authors, supplied the V and J calls. Here the sample has tens of thousands of distinct CDR3 sequences; under 5% occur a single time. The ten largest clones take up 7% to 10% of the sample.

The CDR3 covers 16 residues, taking in both the cysteine and the phenylalanine. Of all the DNA, just the CDR3 is kept, 48 bases in frame from base 1. Via the germline V gene, CDR1 is MGHRA and CDR2 YSYEKL. V lost 4 bases and J lost 6 bases, and the count of bases not matched to a germline gene is 11. This sample was taken from a study of early T cells in non-severe SARS-CoV-2 infection (dated by TCRdb to about 2021). About the investigation overall: TCR sequencing used bulk RNA from unsorted whole blood, so alpha and beta chains could not be paired. Beyond this particular receptor, the publication reports: Matching against VDJdb was skewed toward anti-spike CD8 responses, likely underestimated virus-specific expansions, and missed private and CD4 specificities.

The study was a case-control design nested within a healthcare worker cohort in London, UK, with weekly nasopharyngeal swab PCR tests and blood sampling. Between 23 and 31 March 2020, the week of the UK lockdown, healthcare workers were enrolled and then followed up weekly for as long as 16 weeks. Rearrangement joined TRBV4-1 to TRBJ1-1; TRBD1 agrees with 10 junctional bases. The sequence came from an adult who was a healthcare worker with PCR-confirmed SARS-CoV-2 infection or an uninfected control (not recorded which). The sequenced material came from whole blood. CDR3 sequence: CASSLGDRGSMAEAFF. In nucleotide form, the sequence is TGCGCCAGCAGCCTTGGGGACAGGGGATCCATGGCTGAAGCTTTCTTT.